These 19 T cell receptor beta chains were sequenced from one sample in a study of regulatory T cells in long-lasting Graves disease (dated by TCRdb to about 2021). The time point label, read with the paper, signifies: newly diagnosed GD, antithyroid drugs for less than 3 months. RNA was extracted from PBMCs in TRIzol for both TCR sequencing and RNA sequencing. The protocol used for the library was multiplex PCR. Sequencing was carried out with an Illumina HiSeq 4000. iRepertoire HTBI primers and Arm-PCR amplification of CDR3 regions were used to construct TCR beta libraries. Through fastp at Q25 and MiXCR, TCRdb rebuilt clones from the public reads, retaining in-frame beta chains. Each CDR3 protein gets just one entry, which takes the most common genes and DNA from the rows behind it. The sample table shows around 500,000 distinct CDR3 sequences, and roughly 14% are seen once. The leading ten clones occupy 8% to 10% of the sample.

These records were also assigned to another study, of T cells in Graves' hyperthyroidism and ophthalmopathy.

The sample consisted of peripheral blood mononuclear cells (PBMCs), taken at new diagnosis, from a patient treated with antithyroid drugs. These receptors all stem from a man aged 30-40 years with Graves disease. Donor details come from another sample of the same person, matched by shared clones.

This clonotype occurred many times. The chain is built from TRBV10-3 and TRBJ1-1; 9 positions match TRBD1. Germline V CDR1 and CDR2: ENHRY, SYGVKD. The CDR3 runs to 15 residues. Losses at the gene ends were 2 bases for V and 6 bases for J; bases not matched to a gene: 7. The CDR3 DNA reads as TGTGCCATCAGTGAGGCTGGACAGGGGAGCTCTGAAGCTTTCTTT. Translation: CAISEAGQGSSEAFF.

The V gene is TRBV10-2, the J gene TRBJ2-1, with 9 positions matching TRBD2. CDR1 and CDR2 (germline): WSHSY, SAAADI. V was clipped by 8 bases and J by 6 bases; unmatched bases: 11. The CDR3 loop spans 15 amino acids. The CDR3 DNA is TGCGCCAGCGGAGAACTGCTAGCGGGGTTCAATGAGCAGTTCTTC. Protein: CASGELLAGFNEQFF.

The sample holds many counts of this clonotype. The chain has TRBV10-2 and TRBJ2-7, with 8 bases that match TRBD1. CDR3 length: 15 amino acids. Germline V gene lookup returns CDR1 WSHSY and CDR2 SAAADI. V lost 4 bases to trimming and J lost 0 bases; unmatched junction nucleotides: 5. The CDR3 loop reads CASSVSGGDSYEQYF. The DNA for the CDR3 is TGCGCCAGCAGTGTGTCAGGGGGCGACTCCTACGAGCAGTACTTC.

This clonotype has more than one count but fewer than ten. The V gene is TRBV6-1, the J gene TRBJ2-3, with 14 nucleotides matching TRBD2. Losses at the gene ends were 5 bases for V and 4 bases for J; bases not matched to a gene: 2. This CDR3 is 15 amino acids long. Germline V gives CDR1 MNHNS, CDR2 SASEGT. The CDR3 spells CASSTGLAGADTQYF. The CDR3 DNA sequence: TGTGCCAGCAGTACGGGACTAGCGGGAGCAGATACGCAGTATTTT.

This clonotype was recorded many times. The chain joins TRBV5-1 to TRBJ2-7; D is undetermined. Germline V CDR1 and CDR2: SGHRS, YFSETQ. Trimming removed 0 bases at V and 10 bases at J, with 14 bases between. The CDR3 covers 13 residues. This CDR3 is CASSLGESTHQYF. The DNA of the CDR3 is TGCGCCAGCAGCTTGGGGGAATCGACACACCAGTACTTC.

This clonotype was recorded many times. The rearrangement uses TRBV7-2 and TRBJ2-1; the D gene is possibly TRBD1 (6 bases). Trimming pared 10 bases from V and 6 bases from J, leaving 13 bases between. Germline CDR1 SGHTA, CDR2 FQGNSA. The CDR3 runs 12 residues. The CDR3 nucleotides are TGTGCCACGGCCCGGGACACCAATGAGCAGTTCTTC. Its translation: CATARDTNEQFF.

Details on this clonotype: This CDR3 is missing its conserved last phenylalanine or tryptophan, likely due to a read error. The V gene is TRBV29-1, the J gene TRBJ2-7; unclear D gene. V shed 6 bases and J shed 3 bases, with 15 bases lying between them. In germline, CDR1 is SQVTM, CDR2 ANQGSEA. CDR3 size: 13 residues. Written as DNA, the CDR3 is TGCAGCGTCCCCACCGGGTCACACTACGAGCAGTACCTC. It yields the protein CSVPTGSHYEQYL.

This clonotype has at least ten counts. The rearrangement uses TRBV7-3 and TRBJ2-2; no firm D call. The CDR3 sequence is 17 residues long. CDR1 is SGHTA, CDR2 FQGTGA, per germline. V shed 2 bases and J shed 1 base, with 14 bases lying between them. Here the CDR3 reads CASSLPSKAGNTGELFF. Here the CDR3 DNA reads TGTGCCAGCAGCTTACCCTCCAAGGCAGGGAACACCGGGGAGCTGTTTTTT.

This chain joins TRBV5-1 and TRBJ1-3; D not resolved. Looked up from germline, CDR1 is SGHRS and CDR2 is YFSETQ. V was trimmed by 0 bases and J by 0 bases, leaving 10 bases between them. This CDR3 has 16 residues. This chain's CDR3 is CASSLVAGNSGNTIYF. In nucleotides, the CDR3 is TGCGCCAGCAGCTTGGTCGCCGGCAACTCTGGAAACACCATATATTTT.

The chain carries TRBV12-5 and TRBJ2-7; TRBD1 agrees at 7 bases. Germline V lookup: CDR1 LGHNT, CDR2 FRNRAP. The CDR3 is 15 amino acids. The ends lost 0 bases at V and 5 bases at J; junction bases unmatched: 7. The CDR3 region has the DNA TGTGCTAGTGGTTTGGTTGGCGCAGGGGGAAACGAGCAGTACTTC. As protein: CASGLVGAGGNEQYF.

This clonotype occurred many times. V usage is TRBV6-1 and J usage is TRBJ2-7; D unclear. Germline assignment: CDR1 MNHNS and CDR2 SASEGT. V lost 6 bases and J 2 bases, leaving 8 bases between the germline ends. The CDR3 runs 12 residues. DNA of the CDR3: TGTGCCAGCAGGAAACAGACCTACGAGCAGTACTTC. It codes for CASRKQTYEQYF.

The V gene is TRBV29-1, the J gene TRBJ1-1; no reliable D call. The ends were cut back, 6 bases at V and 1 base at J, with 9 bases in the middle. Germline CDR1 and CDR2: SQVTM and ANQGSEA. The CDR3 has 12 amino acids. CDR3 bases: TGCAGCGTAGACTACAGGAACACTGAAGCTTTCTTT. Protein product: CSVDYRNTEAFF. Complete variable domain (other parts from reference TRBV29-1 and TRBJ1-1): SAVISQKPSRDICQRGTSLTIQCQVDSQVTMMFWYRQQPGQSLTLIATANQGSEATYESGFVIDKFPISRPNLTFSTLTVSNMSPEDSSIYLCSVDYRNTEAFFGQGTRLTVV.

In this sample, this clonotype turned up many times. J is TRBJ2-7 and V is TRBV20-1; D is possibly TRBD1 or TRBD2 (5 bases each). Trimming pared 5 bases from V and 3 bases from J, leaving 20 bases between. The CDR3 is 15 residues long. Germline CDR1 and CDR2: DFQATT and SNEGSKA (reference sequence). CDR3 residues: CSAHPGARNLYEQYF. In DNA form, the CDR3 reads TGCAGTGCTCACCCCGGGGCACGGAATCTCTACGAGCAGTACTTC.

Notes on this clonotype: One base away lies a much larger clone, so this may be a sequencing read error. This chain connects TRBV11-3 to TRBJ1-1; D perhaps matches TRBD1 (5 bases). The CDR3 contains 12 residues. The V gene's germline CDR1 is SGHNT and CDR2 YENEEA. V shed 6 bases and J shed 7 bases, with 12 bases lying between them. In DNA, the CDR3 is TGTGCCAGCAGATTAAGGGACGGTGAAGCTTTCTTT. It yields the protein CASRLRDGEAFF.

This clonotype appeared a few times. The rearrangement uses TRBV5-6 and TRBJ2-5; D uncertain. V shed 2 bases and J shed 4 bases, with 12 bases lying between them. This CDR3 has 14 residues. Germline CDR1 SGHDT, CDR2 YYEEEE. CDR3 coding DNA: TGTGCCAGCAGCTTAAATGCCTATTTAGAGACCCAGTACTTC. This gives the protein CASSLNAYLETQYF.

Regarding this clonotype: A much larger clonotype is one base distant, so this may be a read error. CDR3: CASSFPLTSGGPYNEQFF. DNA of the CDR3: TGTGCCAGCAGTTTTCCTCTGACTAGCGGGGGGCCCTACAATGAGCAGTTCTTC. The J gene is TRBJ2-1, the V gene TRBV27; 13 nucleotides agree with TRBD2. CDR3 length equals 18 residues. Unmatched junction bases numbered 7, after V lost 3 bases and J lost 2 bases. Germline values: CDR1 MNHEY, CDR2 SMNVEV (reference sequence).

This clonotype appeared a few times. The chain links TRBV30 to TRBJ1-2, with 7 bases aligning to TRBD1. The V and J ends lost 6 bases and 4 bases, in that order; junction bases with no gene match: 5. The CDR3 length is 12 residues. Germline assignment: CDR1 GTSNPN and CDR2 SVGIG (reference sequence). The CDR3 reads CACRTGTYGYTF. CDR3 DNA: TGTGCCTGCCGGACAGGCACCTATGGCTACACCTTC.

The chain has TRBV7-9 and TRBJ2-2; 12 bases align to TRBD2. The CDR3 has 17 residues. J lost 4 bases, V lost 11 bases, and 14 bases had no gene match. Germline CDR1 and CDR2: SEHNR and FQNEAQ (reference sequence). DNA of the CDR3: TGTGCCTGCACCCACCCGACTAGCGGGAGTCCCACCGGGGAGCTGTTTTTT. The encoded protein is CACTHPTSGSPTGELFF.

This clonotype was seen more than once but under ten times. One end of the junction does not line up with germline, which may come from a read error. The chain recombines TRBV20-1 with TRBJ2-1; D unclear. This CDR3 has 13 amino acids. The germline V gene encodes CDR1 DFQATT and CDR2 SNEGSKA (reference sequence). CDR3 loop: CSAGDRSYIEQFF. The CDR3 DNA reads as TGCAGTGCTGGGGATCGCTCCTACATTGAGCAGTTCTTC.